These 26 T cell receptor beta chains came from one sample sequenced in a study of Ad26.COV2.S vaccination and SARS-CoV-2 variants. Clones were sequenced by immunoSEQ multiplex PCR, and TCRdb holds only the in-frame ones, with some missing. The sample gives approximately 300,000 clones, 86% of which show up once; roughly 2.1% is in the top ten. Stated treatment: some 19 received Ad26.COV2.S at low or high dose, single or two shots; 5 received placebo; per-sample allocation not given. Repertoires come from day 63 after the first vaccine or placebo injection. The source material was peripheral blood, sampled in a trial of Ad26.COV2.S vaccine versus placebo. Source of these receptors: a person aged 18-60 years who received the Ad26.COV2.S COVID-19 vaccine or a placebo.

V gene TRBV4-1 combines with J gene TRBJ2-1; D is undetermined. V was trimmed by 0 bases and J by 0 bases, leaving 12 bases between them. The germline gives CDR1 MGHRA, CDR2 YSYEKL. CDR3 size: 17 residues. The CDR3 reads CASSQERPDASYNEQFF. The CDR3, as DNA: TGCGCCAGCAGCCAAGAAAGGCCTGACGCCTCCTACAATGAGCAGTTCTTC.

DNA for the CDR3: TGTGCCAGCTCACCGTATCGACAGGGGAACACTGAAGCTTTCTTT. Its translation: CASSPYRQGNTEAFF. The chain carries TRBV18 and TRBJ1-1; 7 nucleotides match TRBD1. Trimming cost V 3 bases and J 1 base; bases outside gene matches: 5. The CDR3 is 15 residues long. The V gene's germline CDR1 is KGHSH and CDR2 LQKENI.

The V gene is TRBV10-3, the J gene TRBJ2-7; 7 nucleotides align to TRBD1. With 0 bases clipped from V and 3 bases from J, the junction kept 5 bases outside the gene matches. CDR1 is ENHRY and CDR2 is SYGVKD in the germline V gene. CDR3 size: 15 residues. DNA of the CDR3: TGTGCCATCAGTGAGTCTGGGGGACAGAACTACGAGCAGTACTTC. This translates into CAISESGGQNYEQYF.

A remark on this clone: Germline is not matched at one junction end, which may reflect a read error. This rearrangement joins TRBV12-3 or TRBV12-4 to TRBJ1-5, with D unresolved. The CDR3 contains 12 residues. CDR3 in amino acids: CASSVAGQPQHF. The CDR3 nucleotides are TGTGCCAGCAGTGTAGCTGGCCAGCCCCAGCATTTT.

The chain uses TRBV19 and TRBJ2-6; no firm D call. The CDR3 extends over 14 amino acids. Trimming took 7 bases from V and 4 from J, leaving 11 bases between them. Germline V gives CDR1 LNHDA, CDR2 SQIVND (reference sequence). CDR3 sequence (DNA): TGTGCCAGTATCTCCATAGGGGGGGCCAACGTCCTGACTTTC. It yields the protein CASISIGGANVLTF.

A few counts support this clone. The chain couples TRBV12-3 or TRBV12-4 to TRBJ1-2; D is unresolved. The CDR3 is 12 amino acids. Between the trimmed V and J ends, which lost 6 bases and 1 base, there was a span of 6 bases. The CDR3 DNA reads as TGTGCCAGCAGGTCAGATAACTATGGCTACACCTTC. Its translation: CASRSDNYGYTF.

Here the CDR3 reads CASSLQGAGSGNTIYF. CDR3 in DNA: TGCGCCAGCAGCTTGCAGGGGGCAGGATCTGGAAACACCATATATTTT. V usage is TRBV5-1 and J usage is TRBJ1-3, with 8 bases identical to TRBD1. This CDR3 contains 16 residues. With 1 base clipped from V and 1 base from J, the junction kept 4 bases outside the gene matches. Germline CDR1 is SGHRS and CDR2 is YFSETQ.

J is TRBJ2-3 and V is TRBV7-9, with a tentative D call TRBD2 (5 bases). Germline V gives CDR1 SEHNR, CDR2 FQNEAQ (reference sequence). V gave up 5 bases and J gave up 1 base, with 16 bases separating them. The CDR3 loop spans 16 amino acids. The CDR3 loop is CASSTGLAAGTDTQYF. The CDR3 coding sequence is TGTGCCAGCAGCACTGGACTGGCCGCCGGCACAGATACGCAGTATTTT.

This chain links TRBV5-5 with TRBJ2-6; D unclear. CDR1 SGHKS and CDR2 YYEKEE come from the germline V gene (reference sequence). The CDR3 contains 16 residues. V gave up 0 bases and J gave up 0 bases, with 7 bases separating them. CDR3 sequence: CASSLDVASGANVLTF. CDR3 sequence (DNA): TGTGCCAGCAGCTTGGATGTGGCCTCTGGGGCCAACGTCCTGACTTTC.

This clone was detected only a few times. The CDR3 nucleotides read TGTGCCACCAGCAGAGGGGGACAGGCATACGAGCAGTACTTC. Its translation is CATSRGGQAYEQYF. The chain has TRBV15 and TRBJ2-7; 8 bases align to TRBD1. Germline assignment: CDR1 LNHNV and CDR2 YYDKDF (reference sequence). The CDR3 contains 14 residues. Losses at the gene ends were 1 base for V and 4 bases for J; bases not matched to a gene: 3. The entire variable domain, with the rest obtained from reference TRBV15 and TRBJ2-7, is as follows: DAMVIQNPRYQVTQFGKPVTLSCSQTLNHNVMYWYQQKSSQAPKLLFHYYDKDFNNEADTPDNFQSRRPNTSFCFLDIRSPGLGDTAMYLCATSRGGQAYEQYFGPGTRLTVT.

In this sample, this clone turned up many times. This chain connects TRBV23-1 to TRBJ1-1; D unclear. TRBV23-1 belongs to the ORF category, with a function that is uncertain. CDR3 length equals 14 residues. The germline V and J ends were trimmed by 1 base and 5 bases, with 11 bases remaining between them. This CDR3 reads CASSQCTGGTEAFF. The CDR3 nucleotides read TGCGCCAGCAGTCAATGCACCGGAGGGACTGAAGCTTTCTTT.

CDR3 protein: CAWKKDRAYNEQFF. Written as DNA, the CDR3 is TGTGCCTGGAAAAAGGACAGGGCCTACAATGAGCAGTTCTTC. V usage is TRBV30 and J usage is TRBJ2-1; 8 bases align to TRBD1. The germline gives CDR1 GTSNPN, CDR2 SVGIG (reference sequence). With V trimmed by 4 bases and J by 2 bases, 4 bases remained unmatched. The CDR3 loop spans 14 amino acids. Full variable domain (rest looked up from reference TRBV30 and TRBJ2-1): SQTIHQWPATLVQPVGSPLSLECTVEGTSNPNLYWYRQAAGRGLQLLFYSVGIGQISSEVPQNLSASRPQDRQFILSSKKLLLSDSGFYLCAWKKDRAYNEQFFGPGTRLTVL.

The rearrangement links TRBV12-3 or TRBV12-4 to TRBJ2-5, with no clear D. This CDR3 region has 13 residues. V lost 5 bases, J lost 1 base, and 8 bases lay in between. The CDR3 DNA reads TGTGCCAGCAGTCGGAGATCCCAAGAGACCCAGTACTTC. This translates into CASSRRSQETQYF.

The CDR3 nucleotides read TGTGCCAGCAGCTTCCGGGACAGGGTCTGGGAGACCCAGTACTTC. Translating it yields CASSFRDRVWETQYF. The chain has TRBV5-6 and TRBJ2-5; TRBD1 matches 9 bases. The germline V gene encodes CDR1 SGHDT and CDR2 YYEEEE. The V and J ends lost 2 bases and 5 bases, in that order; junction bases with no gene match: 7. This CDR3 has 15 amino acids.

For this clone: The identical CDR3 is also encoded by other nucleotide sequences in the sample. The V gene is TRBV11-3, the J gene TRBJ2-6; D is undetermined. The CDR3 length is 13 residues. Looked up from germline, CDR1 is SGHNT and CDR2 is YENEEA. Between the trimmed V and J ends, which lost 5 bases and 2 bases, there was a span of 4 bases. CDR3 protein: CASSPTGANVLTF. CDR3 bases: TGTGCCAGCAGCCCCACTGGGGCCAACGTCCTGACTTTC.

This clone was picked up a small number of times. The V and J genes are TRBV6-6 and TRBJ1-2; possibly TRBD1 for D (6 bases). The CDR3 has 13 residues. Germline CDR1 MNHNY, CDR2 SVGAGI (reference sequence). The ends were cut back, 7 bases at V and 7 bases at J, with 16 bases in the middle. The CDR3 reads CASNLGGGSGYTF. The CDR3 nucleotides read TGTGCCAGCAATTTAGGGGGGGGAAGTGGCTACACCTTC.

V and J are TRBV28 and TRBJ2-7, with D tentatively TRBD1 (5 bases). V was shortened by 2 bases and J by 2 bases, with 7 bases between the two germline ends. The CDR3 spans 13 residues. Looked up from germline, CDR1 is MDHEN and CDR2 is SYDVKM. DNA for the CDR3: TGTGCCAGCAGTTTACCACAGGCCTACGAGCAGTACTTC. Translation gives CASSLPQAYEQYF.

The chain employs TRBV7-2 and TRBJ1-3; D gene ambiguous. The CDR3 contains 14 residues. The germline gives CDR1 SGHTA, CDR2 FQGNSA. Trimming removed 1 base at V and 2 bases at J, with 6 bases between. CDR3 coding DNA: TGTGCCAGCAGCTTAGGAGGGCCTGGAAACACCATATATTTT. This sequence encodes CASSLGGPGNTIYF.

In DNA, the CDR3 is TGTGCCAGCAGCTCAGGGATTTTTTCACCCCTCCACTTT. Its protein product is CASSSGIFSPLHF. The rearrangement links TRBV11-2 to TRBJ1-6; possible D gene TRBD1, 5 bases. CDR1 and CDR2 from the germline V gene are SGHAT and FQNNGV. The CDR3 is 13 amino acids. V was shortened by 4 bases and J by 9 bases, with 10 bases between the two germline ends.

The rearrangement links TRBV6-2 or TRBV6-3 to TRBJ1-6; D is unclear. CDR1 MNHEY and CDR2 SVGEGT come from the germline V gene. CDR3 length: 14 residues. The V gene lost 3 bases and the J gene lost 10 bases, with 13 bases spanning the gap. DNA for the CDR3: TGTGCCAGCAGTTATTGGAGGGCCCAGTCACCCCTCCACTTT. Amino acid sequence: CASSYWRAQSPLHF.

This chain's CDR3 is CASSLIDEQFF. CDR3 coding DNA: TGTGCCAGCAGCTTAATCGATGAGCAGTTCTTC. The chain uses TRBV11-2 and TRBJ2-1; D not certain. From germline, CDR1 is SGHAT and CDR2 FQNNGV. The CDR3 length is 11 residues. V shed 2 bases and J shed 8 bases, with 4 bases lying between them.

The rearrangement uses TRBV5-1 and TRBJ1-6; the D gene is possibly TRBD1 (5 bases). Trimming removed 2 bases from V and 7 bases from J, with 7 bases in between. The CDR3 runs to 13 residues. CDR1 SGHRS and CDR2 YFSETQ come from the germline V gene. CDR3 loop: CASSFGANSPLHF. The CDR3, as DNA: TGCGCCAGCAGCTTCGGGGCAAATTCACCCCTCCACTTT.

J is TRBJ1-1 and V is TRBV30; no definite D call. V dropped 0 bases and J dropped 1 base, with 9 bases sitting between them. Germline V CDR1 and CDR2: GTSNPN, SVGIG (reference sequence). This CDR3 comprises 14 residues. The CDR3 spells CAWSVTATNTEAFF. CDR3 DNA: TGTGCCTGGAGTGTTACAGCCACGAACACTGAAGCTTTCTTT.

The J gene is TRBJ2-3, the V gene TRBV7-2; D gene uncertain. This CDR3 is 13 amino acids long. Germline values: CDR1 SGHTA, CDR2 FQGNSA. V shed 2 bases and J shed 6 bases, with 9 bases lying between them. This CDR3 is CASSLQLGDTQYF. CDR3 bases: TGTGCCAGCAGCTTACAACTGGGGGATACGCAGTATTTT.

The chain uses TRBV6-7 and TRBJ2-3; D unresolved. TRBV6-7 is an ORF for which the function is uncertain. The CDR3 consists of 16 residues. The ends were cut back, 0 bases at V and 6 bases at J, with 16 bases in the middle. The CDR3 coding sequence is TGTGCCAGCAGTTACTCGGGCCACTTCTTCACGGATACGCAGTATTTT. This translates into CASSYSGHFFTDTQYF.

The chain combines TRBV5-1 with TRBJ2-3, with D perhaps TRBD1 (5 bases). Germline V gene data show CDR1 as SGHRS and CDR2 as YFSETQ. Trimming removed 3 bases from V and 1 base from J, with 9 bases in between. There are 14 residues in the CDR3. The CDR3 sequence: CASSYKTGTDTQYF. For the CDR3, the DNA is TGCGCCAGCAGCTACAAGACAGGCACAGATACGCAGTATTTT.